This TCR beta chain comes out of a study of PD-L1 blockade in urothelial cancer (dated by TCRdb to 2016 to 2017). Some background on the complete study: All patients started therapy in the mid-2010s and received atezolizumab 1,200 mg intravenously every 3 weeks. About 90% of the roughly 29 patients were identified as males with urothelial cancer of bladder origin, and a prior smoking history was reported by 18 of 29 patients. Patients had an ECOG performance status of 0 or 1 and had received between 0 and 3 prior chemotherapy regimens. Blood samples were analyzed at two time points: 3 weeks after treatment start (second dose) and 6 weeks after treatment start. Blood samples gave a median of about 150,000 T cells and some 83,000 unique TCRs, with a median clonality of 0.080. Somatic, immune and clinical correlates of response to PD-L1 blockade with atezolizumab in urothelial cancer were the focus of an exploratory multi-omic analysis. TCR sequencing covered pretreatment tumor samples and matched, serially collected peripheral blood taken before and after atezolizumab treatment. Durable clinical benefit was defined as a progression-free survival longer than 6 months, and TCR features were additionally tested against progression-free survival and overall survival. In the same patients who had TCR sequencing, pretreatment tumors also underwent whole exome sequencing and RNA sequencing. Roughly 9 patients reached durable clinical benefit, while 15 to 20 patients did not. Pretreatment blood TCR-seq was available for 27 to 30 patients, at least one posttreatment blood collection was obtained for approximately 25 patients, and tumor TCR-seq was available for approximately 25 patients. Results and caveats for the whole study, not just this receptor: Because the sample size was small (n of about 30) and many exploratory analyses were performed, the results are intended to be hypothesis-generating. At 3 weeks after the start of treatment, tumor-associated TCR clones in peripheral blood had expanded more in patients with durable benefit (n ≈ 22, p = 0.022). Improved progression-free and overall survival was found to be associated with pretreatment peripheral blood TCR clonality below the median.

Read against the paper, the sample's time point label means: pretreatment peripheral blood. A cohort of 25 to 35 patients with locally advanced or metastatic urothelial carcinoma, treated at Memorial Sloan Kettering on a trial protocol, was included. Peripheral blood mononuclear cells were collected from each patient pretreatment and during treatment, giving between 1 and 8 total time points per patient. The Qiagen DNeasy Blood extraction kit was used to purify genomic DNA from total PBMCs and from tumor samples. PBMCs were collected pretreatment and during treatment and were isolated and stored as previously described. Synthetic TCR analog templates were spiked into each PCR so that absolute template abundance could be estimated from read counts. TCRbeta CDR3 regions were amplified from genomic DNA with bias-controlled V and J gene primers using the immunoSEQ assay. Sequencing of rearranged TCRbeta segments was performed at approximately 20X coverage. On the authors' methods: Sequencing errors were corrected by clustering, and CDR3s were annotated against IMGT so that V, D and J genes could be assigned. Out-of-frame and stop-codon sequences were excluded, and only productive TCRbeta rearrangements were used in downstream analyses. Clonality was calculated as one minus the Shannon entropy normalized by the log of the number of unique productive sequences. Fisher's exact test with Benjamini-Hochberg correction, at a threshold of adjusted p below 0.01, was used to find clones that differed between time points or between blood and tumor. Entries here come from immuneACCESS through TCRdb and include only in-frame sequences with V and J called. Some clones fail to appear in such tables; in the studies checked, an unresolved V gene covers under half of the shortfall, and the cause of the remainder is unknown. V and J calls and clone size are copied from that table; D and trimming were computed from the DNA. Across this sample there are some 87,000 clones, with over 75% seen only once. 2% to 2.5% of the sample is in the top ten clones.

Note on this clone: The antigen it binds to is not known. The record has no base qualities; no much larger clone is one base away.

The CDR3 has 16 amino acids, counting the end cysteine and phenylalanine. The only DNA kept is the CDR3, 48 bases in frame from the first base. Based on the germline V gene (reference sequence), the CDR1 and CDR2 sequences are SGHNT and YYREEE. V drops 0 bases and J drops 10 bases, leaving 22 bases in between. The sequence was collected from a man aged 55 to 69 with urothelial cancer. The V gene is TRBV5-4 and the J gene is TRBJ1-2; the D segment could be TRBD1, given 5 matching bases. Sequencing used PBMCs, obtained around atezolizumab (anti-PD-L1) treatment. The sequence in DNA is TGTGCCAGCAGCTTGGGAGGGGCGGGGTCTCTAGTATACTACACCTTC. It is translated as CASSLGGAGSLVYYTF.